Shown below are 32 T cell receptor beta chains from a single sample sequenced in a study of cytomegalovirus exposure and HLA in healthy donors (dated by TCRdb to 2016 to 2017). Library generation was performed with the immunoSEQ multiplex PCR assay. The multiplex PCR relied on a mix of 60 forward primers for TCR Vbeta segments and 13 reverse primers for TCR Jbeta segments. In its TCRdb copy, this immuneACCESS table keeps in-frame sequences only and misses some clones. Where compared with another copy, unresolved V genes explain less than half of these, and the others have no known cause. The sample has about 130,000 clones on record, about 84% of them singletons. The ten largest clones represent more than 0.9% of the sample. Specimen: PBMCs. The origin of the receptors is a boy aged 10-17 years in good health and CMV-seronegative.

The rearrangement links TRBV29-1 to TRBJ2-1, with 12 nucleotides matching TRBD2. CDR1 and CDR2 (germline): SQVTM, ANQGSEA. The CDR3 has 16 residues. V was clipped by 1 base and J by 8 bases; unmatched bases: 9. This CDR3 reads CSVEGLAGGLLDEQFF. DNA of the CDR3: TGCAGCGTTGAAGGCCTAGCGGGAGGGCTTTTGGATGAGCAGTTCTTC.

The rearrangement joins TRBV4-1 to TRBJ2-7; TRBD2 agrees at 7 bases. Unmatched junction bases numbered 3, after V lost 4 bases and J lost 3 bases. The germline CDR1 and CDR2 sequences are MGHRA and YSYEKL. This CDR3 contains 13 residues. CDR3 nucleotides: TGCGCCAGCAGCCGCCGGGAGGACTACGAGCAGTACTTC. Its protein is CASSRREDYEQYF.

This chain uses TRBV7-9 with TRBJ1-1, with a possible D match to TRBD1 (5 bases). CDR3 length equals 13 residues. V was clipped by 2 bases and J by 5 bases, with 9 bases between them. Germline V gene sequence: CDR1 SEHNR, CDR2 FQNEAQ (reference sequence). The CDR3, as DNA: TGTGCCAGCAGCTTATTAGGGGAAACTGAAGCTTTCTTT. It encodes CASSLLGETEAFF.

CDR3 sequence reads: CASSYSSLEGSYTF. The CDR3 DNA follows: TGTGCCAGCAGTTACTCGAGTCTGGAGGGCAGCTACACCTTC. This chain connects TRBV6-5 to TRBJ1-2; no reliable D call. The ends were cut back, 0 bases at V and 9 bases at J, with 14 bases in the middle. Germline V gene data show CDR1 as MNHEY and CDR2 as SVGAGI. The CDR3 consists of 14 residues.

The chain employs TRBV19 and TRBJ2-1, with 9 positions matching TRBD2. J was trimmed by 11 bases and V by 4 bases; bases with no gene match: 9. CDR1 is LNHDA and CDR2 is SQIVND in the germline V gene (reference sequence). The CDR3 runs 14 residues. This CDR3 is CASSTRLAEVKQFF. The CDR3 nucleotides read TGTGCCAGTAGTACGCGACTAGCGGAGGTCAAGCAGTTCTTC.

The CDR3 region has the DNA TGTGCCAGCAGTTTATCCAGGGGGCCAACTACATCCTACGAGCAGTACTTC. Its translation: CASSLSRGPTTSYEQYF. This rearrangement joins TRBV27 to TRBJ2-5, with TRBD1 identical over 8 bases. The J call may be mistaken, given a closer DNA end match to TRBJ2-7. This CDR3 is 17 amino acids long. Germline lookup yields CDR1 MNHEY and CDR2 SMNVEV (reference sequence).

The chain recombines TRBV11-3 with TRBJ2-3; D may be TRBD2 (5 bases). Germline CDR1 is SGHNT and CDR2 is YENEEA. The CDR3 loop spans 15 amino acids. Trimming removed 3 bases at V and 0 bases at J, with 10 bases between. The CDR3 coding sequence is TGTGCCAGCAGCTTGGACTTTACTAGCACAGATACGCAGTATTTT. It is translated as CASSLDFTSTDTQYF.

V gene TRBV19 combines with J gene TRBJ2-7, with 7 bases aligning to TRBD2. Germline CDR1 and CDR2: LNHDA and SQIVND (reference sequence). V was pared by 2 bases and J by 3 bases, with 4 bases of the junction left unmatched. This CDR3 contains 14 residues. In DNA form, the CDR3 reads TGTGCCAGTAGTATAAGTAGCGGGTACTACGAGCAGTACTTC. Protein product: CASSISSGYYEQYF.

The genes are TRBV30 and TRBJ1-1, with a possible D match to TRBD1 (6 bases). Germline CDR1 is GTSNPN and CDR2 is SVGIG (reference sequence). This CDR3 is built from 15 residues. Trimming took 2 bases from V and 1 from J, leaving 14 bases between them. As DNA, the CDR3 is TGTGCCTGGAGTAGAGCGGACAGTCGGAACACTGAAGCTTTCTTT. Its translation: CAWSRADSRNTEAFF.

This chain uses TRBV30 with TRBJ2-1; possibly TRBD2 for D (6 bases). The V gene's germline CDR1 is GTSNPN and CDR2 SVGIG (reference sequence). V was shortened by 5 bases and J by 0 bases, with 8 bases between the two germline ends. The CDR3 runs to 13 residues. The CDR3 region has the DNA TGTGCCTGGCGGGAGAACTCCTACAATGAGCAGTTCTTC. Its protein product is CAWRENSYNEQFF.

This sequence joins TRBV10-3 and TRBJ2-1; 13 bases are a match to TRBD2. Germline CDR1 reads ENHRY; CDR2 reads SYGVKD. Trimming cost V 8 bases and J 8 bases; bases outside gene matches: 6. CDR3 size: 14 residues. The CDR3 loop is CAIAEGTSGDEQFF. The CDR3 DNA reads TGTGCCATCGCGGAGGGGACTAGCGGGGATGAGCAGTTCTTC.

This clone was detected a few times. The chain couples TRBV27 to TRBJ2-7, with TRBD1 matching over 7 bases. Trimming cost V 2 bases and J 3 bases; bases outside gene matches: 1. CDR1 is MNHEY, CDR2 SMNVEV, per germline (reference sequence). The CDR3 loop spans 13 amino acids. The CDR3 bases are TGTGCCAGCAGTTTAAGGGGGCTCTACGAGCAGTACTTC. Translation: CASSLRGLYEQYF.

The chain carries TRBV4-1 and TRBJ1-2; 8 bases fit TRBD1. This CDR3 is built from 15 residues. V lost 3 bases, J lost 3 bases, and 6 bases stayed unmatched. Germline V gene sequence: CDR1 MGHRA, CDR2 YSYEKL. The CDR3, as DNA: TGCGCCAGCAGCCAGTTGCACAGGGGGGACTATGGCTACACCTTC. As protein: CASSQLHRGDYGYTF.

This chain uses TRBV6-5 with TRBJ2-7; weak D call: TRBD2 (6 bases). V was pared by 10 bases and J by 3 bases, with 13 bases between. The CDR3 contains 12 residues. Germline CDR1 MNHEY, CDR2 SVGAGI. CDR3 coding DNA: TGTGCCACCGGGACTTCGAGCTACGAGCAGTACTTC. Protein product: CATGTSSYEQYF.

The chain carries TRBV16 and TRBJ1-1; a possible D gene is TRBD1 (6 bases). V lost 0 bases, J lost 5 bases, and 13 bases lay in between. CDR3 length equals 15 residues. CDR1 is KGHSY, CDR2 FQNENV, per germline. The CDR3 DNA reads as TGTGCCAGCAGCCAATCTCCAGGGGCAGGGACTGAAGCTTTCTTT. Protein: CASSQSPGAGTEAFF.

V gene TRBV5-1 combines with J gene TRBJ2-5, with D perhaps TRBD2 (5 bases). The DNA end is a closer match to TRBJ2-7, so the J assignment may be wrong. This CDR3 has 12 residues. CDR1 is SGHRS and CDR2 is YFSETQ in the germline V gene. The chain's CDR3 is CASSLQGGEQYF. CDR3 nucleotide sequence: TGCGCCAGCAGCTTGCAAGGAGGCGAGCAGTACTTC.

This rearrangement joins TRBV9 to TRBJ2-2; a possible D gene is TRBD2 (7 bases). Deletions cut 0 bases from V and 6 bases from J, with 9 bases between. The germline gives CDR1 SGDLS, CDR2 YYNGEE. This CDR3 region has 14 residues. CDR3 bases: TGTGCCAGCAGCGTAGGGGGGGGCTCCGGGGAGCTGTTTTTT. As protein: CASSVGGGSGELFF.

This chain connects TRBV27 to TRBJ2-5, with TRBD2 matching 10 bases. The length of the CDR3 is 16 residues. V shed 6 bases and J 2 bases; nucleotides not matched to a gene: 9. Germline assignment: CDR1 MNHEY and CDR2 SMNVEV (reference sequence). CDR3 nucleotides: TGTGCCAGCAGCCCGATACCGACTAGCGGGCAAGAGACCCAGTACTTC. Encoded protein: CASSPIPTSGQETQYF.

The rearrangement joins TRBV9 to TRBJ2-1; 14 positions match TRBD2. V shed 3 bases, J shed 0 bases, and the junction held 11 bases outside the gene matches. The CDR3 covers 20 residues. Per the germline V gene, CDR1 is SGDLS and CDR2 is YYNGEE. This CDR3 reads CASSAYGTSGSEGSYNEQFF. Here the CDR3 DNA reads TGTGCCAGCAGCGCATACGGGACTAGCGGGAGCGAAGGCTCCTACAATGAGCAGTTCTTC.

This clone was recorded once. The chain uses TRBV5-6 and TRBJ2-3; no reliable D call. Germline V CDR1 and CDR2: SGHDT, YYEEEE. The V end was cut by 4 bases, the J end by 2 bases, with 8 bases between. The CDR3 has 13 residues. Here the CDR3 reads CASSPVSTDTQYF. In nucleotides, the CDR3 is TGTGCCAGCAGCCCTGTTTCCACAGATACGCAGTATTTT.

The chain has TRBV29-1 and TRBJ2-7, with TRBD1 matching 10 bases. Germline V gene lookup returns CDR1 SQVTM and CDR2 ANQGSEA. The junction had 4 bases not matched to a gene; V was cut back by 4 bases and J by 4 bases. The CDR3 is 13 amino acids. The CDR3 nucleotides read TGCAGCGTTGCCCGGGACAGGGGTTACGAGCAGTACTTC. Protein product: CSVARDRGYEQYF.

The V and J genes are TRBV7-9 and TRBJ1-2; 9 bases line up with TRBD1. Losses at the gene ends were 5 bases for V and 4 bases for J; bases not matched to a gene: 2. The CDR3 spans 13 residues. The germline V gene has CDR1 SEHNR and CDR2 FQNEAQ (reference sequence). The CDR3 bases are TGTGCCAGCAGCCGGGGACAGGGCTATGGCTACACCTTC. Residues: CASSRGQGYGYTF.

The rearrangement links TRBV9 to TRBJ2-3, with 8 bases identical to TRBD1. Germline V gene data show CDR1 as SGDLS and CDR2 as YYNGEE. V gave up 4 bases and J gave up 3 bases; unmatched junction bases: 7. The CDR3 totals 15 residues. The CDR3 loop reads CASSPVTGDTDTQYF. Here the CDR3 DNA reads TGTGCCAGCAGCCCGGTGACAGGGGATACAGATACGCAGTATTTT.

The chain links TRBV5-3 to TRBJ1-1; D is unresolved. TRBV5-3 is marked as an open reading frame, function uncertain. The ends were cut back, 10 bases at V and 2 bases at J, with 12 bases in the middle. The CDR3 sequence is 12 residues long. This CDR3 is CAGIRDNTEAFF. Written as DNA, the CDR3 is TGTGCCGGAATTCGGGATAACACTGAAGCTTTCTTT.

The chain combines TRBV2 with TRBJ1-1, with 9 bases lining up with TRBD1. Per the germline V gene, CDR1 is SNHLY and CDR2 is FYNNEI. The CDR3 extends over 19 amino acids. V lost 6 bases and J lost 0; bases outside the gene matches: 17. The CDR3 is CASSPTDSPGTGMNTEAFF. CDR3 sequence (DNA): TGTGCCAGCAGCCCCACCGACAGTCCCGGGACAGGGATGAACACTGAAGCTTTCTTT.

CDR3 protein: CAISESRNSGSTEAFF. CDR3 DNA: TGTGCCATCAGTGAGTCGAGGAATTCCGGGAGCACTGAAGCTTTCTTT. The rearrangement joins TRBV10-3 to TRBJ1-1; D remains unclear. Deletions cut 0 bases from V and 4 bases from J, with 15 bases between. CDR3 length: 16 amino acids. From germline, CDR1 is ENHRY and CDR2 SYGVKD.

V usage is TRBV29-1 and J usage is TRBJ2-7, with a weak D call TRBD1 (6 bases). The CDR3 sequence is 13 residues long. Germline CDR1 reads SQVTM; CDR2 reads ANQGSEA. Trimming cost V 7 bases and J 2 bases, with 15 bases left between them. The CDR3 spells CSANTGTAYEQYF. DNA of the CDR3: TGCAGCGCTAATACAGGGACGGCCTACGAGCAGTACTTC.

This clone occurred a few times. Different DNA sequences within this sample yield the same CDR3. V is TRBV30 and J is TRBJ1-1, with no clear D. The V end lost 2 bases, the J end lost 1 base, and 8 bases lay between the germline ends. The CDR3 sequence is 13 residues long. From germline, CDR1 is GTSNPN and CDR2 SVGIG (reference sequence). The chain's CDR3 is CAWSLGGNTEAFF. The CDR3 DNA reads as TGTGCCTGGAGTTTAGGCGGGAACACTGAAGCTTTCTTT. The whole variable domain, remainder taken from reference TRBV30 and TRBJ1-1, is SQTIHQWPATLVQPVGSPLSLECTVEGTSNPNLYWYRQAAGRGLQLLFYSVGIGQISSEVPQNLSASRPQDRQFILSSKKLLLSDSGFYLCAWSLGGNTEAFFGQGTRLTVV.

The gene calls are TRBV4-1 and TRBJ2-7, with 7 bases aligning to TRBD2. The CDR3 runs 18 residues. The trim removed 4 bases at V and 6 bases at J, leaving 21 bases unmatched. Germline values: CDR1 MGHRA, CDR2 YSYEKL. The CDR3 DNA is TGCGCCAGCAGCCTGTCCAGCGACCCCGGGACTAAGTTTACCGAGCAGTACTTC. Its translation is CASSLSSDPGTKFTEQYF.

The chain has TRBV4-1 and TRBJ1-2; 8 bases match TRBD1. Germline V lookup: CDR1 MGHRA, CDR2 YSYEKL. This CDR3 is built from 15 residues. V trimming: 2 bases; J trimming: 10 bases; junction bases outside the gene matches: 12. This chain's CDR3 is CASSQQITTGAIYTF. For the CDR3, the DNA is TGCGCCAGCAGCCAACAAATAACGACAGGGGCCATCTACACCTTC.

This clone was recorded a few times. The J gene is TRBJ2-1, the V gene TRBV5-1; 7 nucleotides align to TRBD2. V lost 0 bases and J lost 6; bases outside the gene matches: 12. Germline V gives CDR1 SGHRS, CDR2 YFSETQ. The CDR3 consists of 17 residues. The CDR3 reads CASSLGASGQIPNEQFF. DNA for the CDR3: TGCGCCAGCAGCTTGGGGGCTAGCGGACAAATACCCAATGAGCAGTTCTTC.

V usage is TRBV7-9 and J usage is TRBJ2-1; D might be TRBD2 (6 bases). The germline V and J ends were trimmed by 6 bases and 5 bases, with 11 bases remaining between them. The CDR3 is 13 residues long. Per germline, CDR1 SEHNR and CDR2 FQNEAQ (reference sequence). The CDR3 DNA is TGTGCCAGCAGAGATAGACTAGACAATGAGCAGTTCTTC. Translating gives CASRDRLDNEQFF.